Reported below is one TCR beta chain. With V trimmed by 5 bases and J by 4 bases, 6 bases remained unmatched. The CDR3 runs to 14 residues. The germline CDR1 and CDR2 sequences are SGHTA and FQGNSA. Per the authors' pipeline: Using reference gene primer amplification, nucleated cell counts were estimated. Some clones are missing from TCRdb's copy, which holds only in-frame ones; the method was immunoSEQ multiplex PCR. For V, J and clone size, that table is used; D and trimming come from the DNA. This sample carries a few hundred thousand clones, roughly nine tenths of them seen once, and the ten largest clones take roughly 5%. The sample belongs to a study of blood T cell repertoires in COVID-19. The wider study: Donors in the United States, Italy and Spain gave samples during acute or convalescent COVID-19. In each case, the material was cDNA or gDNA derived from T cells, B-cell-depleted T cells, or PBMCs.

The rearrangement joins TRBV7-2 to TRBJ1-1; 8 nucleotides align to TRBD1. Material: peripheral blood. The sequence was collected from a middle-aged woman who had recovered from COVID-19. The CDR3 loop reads CASSPGQVFTEAFF. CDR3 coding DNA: TGTGCCAGCAGCCCGGGACAGGTATTCACTGAAGCTTTCTTT.